The clone carrying this T cell receptor beta chain was counted a single time. Antigen specificity is unknown. These data originate in a study of siplizumab effects on memory and regulatory T cells. Study-level findings and limits: A mean of approximately 70% of mappable alloreactive CD4+ clones were Treg-derived with siplizumab, compared with less than 30% in controls. There was no confirmation of the suppressive function of proliferating Tregs from siplizumab cultures.

Sequencing of each sample assayed approximately 110,000 TCR templates. Assay used: immunoSEQ multiplex PCR; TCRdb lists only in-frame clones, some missing. The table includes 87,000 or so clones, approximately 90% detected once. V lost 4 bases to trimming and J lost 2 bases; unmatched junction nucleotides: 4. The CDR3 has 15 amino acids. The germline gives CDR1 SGHNT, CDR2 YENEEA. Sequenced material: CD4+ T cells sorted from blood. The receptor was isolated from a human donor in good health. The chain is built from TRBV11-3 and TRBJ2-3; TRBD2 matches at 9 bases. CDR3 nucleotides: TGTGCCAGCAGCTCTAGCGGGAAAAACACAGATACGCAGTATTTT. Translated, it gives CASSSSGKNTDTQYF. Together with reference TRBV11-3 and TRBJ2-3, the CDR3 gives the full variable domain: EAGVVQSPRYKIIEKKQPVAFWCNPISGHNTLYWYLQNLGQGPELLIRYENEEAVDDSQLPKDRFSAERLKGVDSTLKIQPAELGDSAVYLCASSSSGKNTDTQYFGPGTRLTVL.